This passage covers 16 T cell receptor beta chains from one sample sequenced in a study of T cell changes during pregnancy in multiple sclerosis. Profiled with immunoSEQ multiplex PCR; TCRdb holds only in-frame clones, not every one. Among about 110,000 clones listed, more than 80% were seen once. Source: peripheral blood, taken before pregnancy. Every receptor here comes from a female donor with multiple sclerosis, enrolled in a pregnancy study.

This chain uses TRBV14 with TRBJ1-3, with 8 bases fitting TRBD1. This CDR3 spans 18 amino acids. The J segment lost 3 bases and the V segment lost 4 bases, leaving 14 bases of the junction unmatched. Germline loops: CDR1 SGHDN, CDR2 FVKESK. Written as DNA, the CDR3 is TGTGCCAGCAGCCGCACCCCCAAGGACAGGGTTTATGGAAACACCATATATTTT. This sequence encodes CASSRTPKDRVYGNTIYF.

The CDR3 reads CASSSPRGGSGTQYF. The DNA for the CDR3 is TGTGCCAGCAGTTCCCCCCGGGGCGGGAGTGGTACGCAGTATTTT. The chain recombines TRBV27 with TRBJ2-3, with 7 bases identical to TRBD2. The CDR3 is made up of 15 amino acids. CDR1 MNHEY and CDR2 SMNVEV come from the germline V gene (reference sequence). V dropped 4 bases and J dropped 8; count of bases not matched to a gene: 12.

Note on this clone: The germline gene is not matched at one end of the junction; a read error may be the cause. V gene TRBV28 combines with J gene TRBJ1-1, with a possible D match to TRBD1 (6 bases). CDR3 size: 9 residues. Germline CDR1 is MDHEN and CDR2 is SYDVKM. The CDR3 region has the DNA TGTGCCGCGGACAGTGAAACTTTCTTT. This gives the protein CAADSETFF.

This rearrangement joins TRBV5-1 to TRBJ2-1; 14 positions match TRBD2. Germline V gene sequence: CDR1 SGHRS, CDR2 YFSETQ. J was trimmed by 8 bases and V by 4 bases; bases with no gene match: 5. The CDR3 is 15 amino acids. CDR3 nucleotide sequence: TGCGCCAGCAGCCTCCGACTAGCGGGAGGGGATGAGCAGTTCTTC. Translated, it gives CASSLRLAGGDEQFF.

The rearrangement uses TRBV9 and TRBJ2-2; 9 bases are a match to TRBD2. The CDR3 sequence is 16 residues long. Germline CDR1 SGDLS, CDR2 YYNGEE. Trimming removed 4 bases from V and 6 bases from J; junction bases left unmatched: 10. The CDR3 DNA reads TGTGCCAGCAGCTTCTTTAGCGGGGGAGCCCCCGGGGAGCTGTTTTTT. Its protein is CASSFFSGGAPGELFF.

The chain has TRBV27 and TRBJ2-7, with 10 bases aligning to TRBD1. The V gene's germline CDR1 is MNHEY and CDR2 SMNVEV (reference sequence). The CDR3 totals 14 residues. V shed 4 bases, J shed 2 bases, and the junction held 2 bases outside the gene matches. CDR3: CASSSTGGTYEQYF. In DNA form, the CDR3 reads TGTGCCAGCAGTTCGACAGGGGGCACCTACGAGCAGTACTTC.

The J gene is TRBJ1-4, the V gene TRBV28; TRBD1 matches at 11 bases. J was trimmed by 7 bases and V by 3 bases; bases with no gene match: 13. Germline CDR1 reads MDHEN; CDR2 reads SYDVKM. This CDR3 spans 18 amino acids. Written as DNA, the CDR3 is TGTGCCAGCAGTTTCCCCCCGTTTGGGACAGGGGGAGCTGAAAAACTGTTTTTT. Amino acid sequence: CASSFPPFGTGGAEKLFF.

V and J are TRBV19 and TRBJ2-2; D may be TRBD1 (6 bases). From germline, CDR1 is LNHDA and CDR2 SQIVND (reference sequence). The germline V and J ends were trimmed by 5 bases and 3 bases, with 13 bases remaining between them. The CDR3 is 15 amino acids. CDR3 nucleotide sequence: TGTGCCAGTAGTCCCTCACAGGGTCACACCGGGGAGCTGTTTTTT. Its protein is CASSPSQGHTGELFF.

This sequence joins TRBV25-1 and TRBJ1-4; 9 nucleotides agree with TRBD1. The V and J ends lost 3 bases and 5 bases, in that order; junction bases with no gene match: 4. There are 15 residues in the CDR3. CDR1 MGHDK and CDR2 SYGVNS come from the germline V gene. In DNA, the CDR3 is TGTGCCAGCAGTGAGACCGGGACAGGGAATGAAAAACTGTTTTTT. This sequence encodes CASSETGTGNEKLFF. The whole variable domain, remainder taken from reference TRBV25-1 and TRBJ1-4, is EADIYQTPRYLVIGTGKKITLECSQTMGHDKMYWYQQDPGMELHLIHYSYGVNSTEKGDLSSESTVSRIRTEHFPLTLESARPSHTSQYLCASSETGTGNEKLFFGSGTQLSVL.

The chain uses TRBV7-2 and TRBJ2-1; D may be TRBD1 (6 bases). Per the germline V gene, CDR1 is SGHTA and CDR2 is FQGNSA. V was clipped by 5 bases and J by 0 bases, with 8 bases between them. The CDR3 has 14 amino acids. In nucleotides, the CDR3 is TGTGCCAGCAGCAAACAGGGCTCCTACAATGAGCAGTTCTTC. Amino acids: CASSKQGSYNEQFF. The full variable domain, its missing parts supplied by reference TRBV7-2 and TRBJ2-1, is GAGVSQSPSNKVTEKGKDVELRCDPISGHTALYWYRQSLGQGLEFLIYFQGNSAPDKSGLPSDRFSAERTGGSVSTLTIQRTQQEDSAVYLCASSKQGSYNEQFFGPGTRLTVL.

The rearrangement uses TRBV6-1 and TRBJ1-5; D may be TRBD1 (5 bases). The ends were cut back, 6 bases at V and 8 bases at J, with 14 bases in the middle. Germline CDR1 and CDR2: MNHNS and SASEGT. There are 13 residues in the CDR3. The CDR3 DNA follows: TGTGCCAGCAGCGACCGACAGACAGAGCCCCAGCATTTT. This encodes CASSDRQTEPQHF.

The CDR3 protein is CASSMTGTEQYF. CDR3 nucleotide sequence: TGTGCCAGTAGTATGACAGGGACCGAGCAGTACTTC. The rearrangement uses TRBV19 and TRBJ2-7, with TRBD1 matching over 7 bases. Germline loops: CDR1 LNHDA, CDR2 SQIVND (reference sequence). The CDR3 contains 12 residues. The ends lost 3 bases at V and 6 bases at J; junction bases unmatched: 2.

Only a few counts were recorded for this clone. In DNA form, the CDR3 reads TGTGCCAGCAGTTCCGGTTCAGGGATGGAAGGCTACACCTTC. It specifies CASSSGSGMEGYTF. The chain recombines TRBV28 with TRBJ1-2, with D possibly matching TRBD1 (5 bases). Germline V gene lookup returns CDR1 MDHEN and CDR2 SYDVKM. With 4 bases removed from V and 8 bases from J, the gap between germline ends came to 17 bases. This CDR3 has 14 residues.

The chain links TRBV30 to TRBJ2-7; D gene ambiguous. This CDR3 comprises 12 residues. Deletions cut 0 bases from V and 3 bases from J, with 6 bases between. CDR1 is GTSNPN and CDR2 is SVGIG in the germline V gene (reference sequence). The CDR3 is CAWSVAGYEQYF. The CDR3 DNA is TGTGCCTGGAGTGTGGCTGGCTACGAGCAGTACTTC.

The gene calls are TRBV5-4 and TRBJ1-1; D is undetermined. Per germline, CDR1 SGHNT and CDR2 YYREEE (reference sequence). The CDR3 is 16 amino acids. V was cut by 3 bases and J by 9 bases, with 24 bases left in between. The CDR3 is CASSSLGVIGEMKAFF. CDR3 sequence (DNA): TGTGCCAGCAGCTCGCTAGGAGTGATCGGAGAGATGAAAGCTTTCTTT.

This chain joins TRBV7-9 and TRBJ2-7; TRBD2 might be the D (5 bases). CDR3 length: 13 amino acids. V gave up 4 bases and J gave up 7 bases, with 14 bases separating them. Per the germline V gene, CDR1 is SEHNR and CDR2 is FQNEAQ (reference sequence). The CDR3 sequence: CASSSTRTGEQYF. CDR3 DNA sequence: TGTGCCAGCAGCTCAACCCGGACGGGAGAGCAGTACTTC. The whole variable domain, remainder taken from reference TRBV7-9 and TRBJ2-7, is DTGVSQNPRHKITKRGQNVTFRCDPISEHNRLYWYRQTLGQGPEFLTYFQNEAQLEKSRLLSDRFSAERPKGSFSTLEIQRTEQGDSAMYLCASSSTRTGEQYFGPGTRLTVT.